The sample holds many counts of the clone carrying this T cell receptor (beta chain). Trimming pared 2 bases from V and 0 bases from J, leaving 5 bases between. The CDR3 sequence is 13 residues long. Germline-derived CDR1 and CDR2 are DFQATT and SNEGSKA (reference sequence). The library attached unique molecular identifiers to individual cDNA molecules. TCRdb re-derived calls from the RACE reads in MiXCR, one entry per CDR3 protein. The data contain tens of thousands of distinct CDR3 sequences, less than 4.5% of them singletons. This sample is part of a study of human T cells and chemical hapten exposure. As to time point: healthy volunteer bleed at 2 weeks. Before extraction, the whole blood was not fractionated, and total RNA was taken from it.

This TCR came from a human donor in good health. Some clones in this sample may be carry-over from other donors' samples. Material for sequencing was whole blood. The chain is built from TRBV20-1 and TRBJ2-4; unclear D gene. CDR3 DNA: TGCAGTGCTAGACCCTTAGCCAAAAACATTCAGTACTTC. It yields the protein CSARPLAKNIQYF.